A selection of T cell receptor beta chains follows, all from one sample in a study of blood T cell repertoires in COVID-19. Data came from immunoSEQ multiplex PCR; TCRdb stores just in-frame clones and leaves some out. This repertoire shows approximately 300,000 clones, approximately 91% found once; its top ten account for less than 4%. The material sequenced was PBMCs or T cells enriched from blood (not recorded which). These receptors came from a woman aged 30 to 39 who had been exposed to COVID-19. Each CDR3 is given without its conserved first and last residue.

V: TRBV3-1/TRBV3-2
J: TRBJ1-6
CDR3: ASSHPAGTGSTLH

V: TRBV5-1
J: TRBJ2-1
CDR3: ASSLAGQGSNEQF

V: TRBV30
J: TRBJ1-2
CDR3: AWSPWTGATV

V: TRBV4-1
J: TRBJ2-7
CDR3: ASSYRQGSYEQY

V: TRBV27
J: TRBJ1-2
CDR3: ASRTWAGYT

V: TRBV19
J: TRBJ2-7
CDR3: ASSIGRGLDEQY

V: TRBV5-6
J: TRBJ1-1
CDR3: ASSVGQGGYAF

V: TRBV7-9
J: TRBJ2-5
CDR3: ASSSRQGAPETQY

V: TRBV11-1
J: TRBJ1-1
CDR3: ASSAQGHTEAF

V: TRBV4-2
J: TRBJ2-5
CDR3: ASSRIKRVQETQY

V: TRBV6-2/TRBV6-3
J: TRBJ1-6
CDR3: ASSYGGGPSPLH

V: TRBV19
J: TRBJ2-7
CDR3: ASTQAGGDTSYEQY

V: TRBV19
J: TRBJ2-7
CDR3: ASRKFALSGDSYEQY

V: TRBV13
J: TRBJ2-3
CDR3: ASSLAQRGSTDTQY

V: TRBV10-2
J: TRBJ2-1
CDR3: ASSAHGAGHYNEQF

V: TRBV7-6
J: TRBJ1-1
CDR3: ASSLARDTRAGSMNTEAF

V: TRBV4-2
J: TRBJ2-1
CDR3: ASSQEAESYNEQF

V: TRBV6-5
J: TRBJ2-7
CDR3: ASSYGGGPYEQY

V: TRBV7-9
J: TRBJ2-7
CDR3: ASSLALGTTHSYEQY

V: TRBV6-5
J: TRBJ2-1
CDR3: ASSSSGGYYNEQF

V: TRBV19
J: TRBJ2-7
CDR3: ASSKTDSNSYEQY

V: TRBV9
J: TRBJ2-3
CDR3: ASSLTYVRPDITSRPDTQY

V: TRBV18
J: TRBJ2-2
CDR3: ASSPPQGRDTGELF

V: TRBV19
J: TRBJ2-7
CDR3: ASTSHRGPYEQY

V: TRBV28
J: TRBJ2-7
CDR3: ASRRLAGAYEQY

V: TRBV4-1
J: TRBJ2-3
CDR3: ASSELWGQGPDTQY

V: TRBV2
J: TRBJ1-4
CDR3: ASSDRGSEKLF

V: TRBV20-1
J: TRBJ1-1
CDR3: SASNQGGGNTEAF

V: TRBV27
J: TRBJ1-1
CDR3: ASSLIQNTEAF

V: TRBV11-3
J: TRBJ2-5
CDR3: ASSPGGQETQY

V: TRBV29-1
J: TRBJ1-2
CDR3: SVASGTDGYT

V: TRBV13
J: TRBJ2-1
CDR3: ASSLARPGSYNEQF

V: TRBV11-3
J: TRBJ2-3
CDR3: ASSFEGPDTQY

V: TRBV6-2/TRBV6-3
J: TRBJ1-1
CDR3: ASSYPNRDTEAF

V: TRBV6-2/TRBV6-3
J: TRBJ2-7
CDR3: ASSYSGTSGYEQY

V: TRBV3-1/TRBV3-2
J: TRBJ2-7
CDR3: ASSQTGGKYEQY

V: TRBV4-1
J: TRBJ2-7
CDR3: ASSPLERGIDEQY

V: TRBV21-1
J: TRBJ2-7
CDR3: ASSPPLRN

V: TRBV27
J: TRBJ1-2
CDR3: ASRPQGAGYGYT

V: TRBV2
J: TRBJ1-1
CDR3: ASSDRGNTEAF

V: TRBV5-4
J: TRBJ2-3
CDR3: ASSAGGGTSTDTQY

V: TRBV7-8
J: TRBJ2-1
CDR3: ASSEPGQPNEQF

V: TRBV24-1
J: TRBJ2-1
CDR3: ATSDFYRESDEQF

V: TRBV18
J: TRBJ2-2
CDR3: ASSIPGQGSTGELF

V: TRBV27
J: TRBJ2-7
CDR3: ASSRRGRYEQY

V: TRBV7-9
J: TRBJ1-6
CDR3: ASSLAQGTGGNSPLH

V: TRBV5-3
J: TRBJ2-7
CDR3: ARSLQQYSHYEQY

V: TRBV29-1
J: TRBJ1-1
CDR3: SVRDPGGRNTEAF

V: TRBV6-5
J: TRBJ1-2
CDR3: ASRAGTGYGYT

V: TRBV7-6
J: TRBJ2-3
CDR3: ASSLGVRNTDTQY

V: TRBV24-1
J: TRBJ2-2
CDR3: ATRGTGPGELF